This TCR beta chain was sequenced during a study of blood T cell repertoires in COVID-19 (dated by TCRdb to the early 2020s). About the study as a whole: Collaborator samples came from the United States, Italy and Spain and covered acute and convalescent phases of COVID-19. The dataset comprised deeply sampled blood TCRbeta repertoires from subjects exposed to, actively infected with, or recovered from COVID-19. The samples were drawn from the first 160 participants of the ongoing ImmuneRACE study and from 1,254 subjects provided by 6 global collaborators. Nearly every sample came with metadata listing a de-identified subject ID, COVID-19 status, age in years and sex. A freely available public database, intended as a resource for researchers studying the immune response to SARS-CoV-2, is where the repertoires were released. The material from the prospective study consisted of cDNA or gDNA derived from T cells, B-cell-depleted T cells, or PBMCs. Where available, HLA class I and class II types were obtained from metadata supplied by the sample provider rather than from assay-based typing.

Collaborating institutions collected whole blood in K2EDTA tubes following their own protocols. For TCRbeta analysis, collaborator samples were shipped as frozen whole blood, as isolated PBMCs, or as DNA extracted from either sample type. For this clone: Its specific antigen is unknown. Base quality data are lacking; no much larger clone is found one base away.

As encoded in the germline V gene, CDR1 is SGHDT while CDR2 is YYEEEE. Trimming takes 2 bases off V and 1 base off J; junction bases not matched to a gene: 4. The CDR3, cysteine through phenylalanine, is 16 amino acids long. The sequence is cut down to CDR3 DNA, 48 bases in frame from base 1. Beyond this particular receptor, the publication reports: The amount of clinical and demographic metadata varied by source and participant and was provided uncurated.

TCRbeta CDR3 regions were amplified from genomic DNA by means of the immunoSEQ Assay, a bias-controlled multiplex PCR. The original pipeline was this. The number of nucleated cells in each sample was estimated by amplification of reference gene primers within the assay. To quantify the absolute abundance of each unique TCRbeta CDR3 rearrangement, sequence reads were collapsed and filtered. Productive Simpson clonality was computed per sample as the square root of Simpson's diversity index over productive rearrangements. TCRdb retrieved this table from immuneACCESS and kept in-frame rearrangements only. Not all clones are present; in checked studies, unresolved V genes account for under half, and no reason is known for the remainder. V and J calls and clone size are copied from that table; D and trimming were computed from the DNA. The sample profile shows around 160,000 clones; about 81% of them were found once. The ten largest account for 15% to 20% of the sample.

The chain employs TRBV5-6 and TRBJ1-1, and TRBD1 matches 11 of the central bases. The source of this sequence is a woman of 80 years or more with acute or convalescent COVID-19. The sequencing input was peripheral blood. The nucleotide sequence reads as follows: TGTGCCAGCAGCTTCAGGACAGGGGGCCGGAACACTGAAGCTTTCTTT. Translation gives CASSFRTGGRNTEAFF.